The clone carrying this T cell receptor beta chain appeared a few times. Its matching antigen is unknown. The data belong to a study of vaccination effects on CD4 cells after COVID-19. The CDR3 contains 17 residues. The V and J ends lost 2 bases and 3 bases respectively, with 17 bases between them. CDR1 KGHSH and CDR2 LQKENI come from the germline V gene. In the ViraFEST assay, antigen-specific CD4+ clonotypes were identified by expansion after peptide-pool stimulation. Culturing for around ten days preceded CD4+ T cell isolation. Having tested negative for nucleocapsid antibodies, the vaccine recipients showed no prior SARS-CoV-2 infection. Cultures of a few million PBMC per well contained approximately 9.6 IU/ml IL-2 plus 10 ug/ml peptides. At days 3 and 7, half of the medium was exchanged for IL-2 medium. The data were produced by immunoSEQ multiplex PCR, yet TCRdb's version contains in-frame clones alone and is incomplete. The repertoire includes 70,000 or so clones, around 74% of them detected once, and around 3% sits in the top ten.

Whole-study findings and limits: Recruitment yielded few convalescent patients, and the study had no early post-infection timepoints. Clones induced by infection and by vaccine showed marked clonal contraction late after vaccination.

Sequences were derived from CD4+ T cells from PBMCs cultured with HCoV-NL63 spike peptides, sampled before COVID-19 vaccination. This chain links TRBV18 with TRBJ2-1; D not certain. This TCR came from a human donor who received a COVID-19 vaccine. CDR3 DNA sequence: TGTGCCAGCTCACCATATGGCCCCCAAAGGAGCTACAATGAGCAGTTCTTC. Translation gives CASSPYGPQRSYNEQFF.